Below are 16 T cell receptor beta chains sequenced from a single sample in a study of T cell repertoires in cytomegalovirus infection. TCRdb reprocessed the reads with MiXCR, giving one entry per CDR3 protein. The sample has 830,000 or so distinct CDR3 sequences; about 31% are singletons. Their target antigens are unknown. Sequencing was performed on cultured CD8+ T cells from PBMCs, taken from culture after CMV antigen stimulation. Receptors were obtained from a human donor in good health (CMV status not recorded). Some clones in this sample may be carry-over from other donors' samples.

The CDR3, as DNA: TGTGCCAGCACTCGACCCTCGGACAACTCCTACGAGCAGTACTTC. This gives the protein CASTRPSDNSYEQYF. V usage is TRBV7-9 and J usage is TRBJ2-7; weak D call: TRBD1 (5 bases). Germline loops: CDR1 SEHNR, CDR2 FQNEAQ (reference sequence). V dropped 7 bases and J dropped 0 bases, with 16 bases sitting between them. The CDR3 spans 15 residues.

This rearrangement joins TRBV7-6 to TRBJ1-2, with 7 bases matching TRBD1. Losses at the gene ends were 4 bases for V and 6 bases for J; bases not matched to a gene: 14. The CDR3 consists of 16 residues. In germline, CDR1 is SGHVS, CDR2 FNYEAQ. This CDR3 is CASSSFGDSGNHGYTF. The CDR3 nucleotides are TGTGCCAGCAGCTCCTTTGGGGACAGCGGAAATCATGGCTACACCTTC.

This clonotype occurred a few times. The J gene is TRBJ2-7, the V gene TRBV6-5; possible D gene TRBD1, 6 bases. The V end was cut by 4 bases, the J end by 3 bases, with 10 bases between. There are 13 residues in the CDR3. CDR1 is MNHEY and CDR2 is SVGAGI in the germline V gene. The DNA of the CDR3 is TGTGCCAGCAGTTTCTCACAGGGCTACGAGCAGTACTTC. The encoded protein is CASSFSQGYEQYF.

V is TRBV6-1 and J is TRBJ1-2; possibly TRBD1 for D (5 bases). CDR1 MNHNS and CDR2 SASEGT come from the germline V gene. The CDR3 has 15 residues. The V and J ends lost 8 bases and 3 bases respectively, with 19 bases between them. CDR3 coding DNA: TGTGCCAGCCAATTTTCGGACAAGGTTTACTATGGCTACACCTTC. Encoded protein: CASQFSDKVYYGYTF.

The chain couples TRBV6-6 to TRBJ2-1; D gene ambiguous. The V gene lost 2 bases and the J gene lost 7 bases, with 6 bases spanning the gap. This CDR3 has 12 amino acids. From germline, CDR1 is MNHNY and CDR2 SVGAGI (reference sequence). CDR3 sequence (DNA): TGTGCCAGCAGTTACATCCCAAATGAGCAGTTCTTC. Translation: CASSYIPNEQFF.

To note about this clonotype: At one end, the junction sequence differs from germline, possibly due to a read error. The chain links TRBV7-9 to TRBJ2-5, with TRBD1 matching over 10 bases. Germline V gene data show CDR1 as SEHNR and CDR2 as FQNEAQ (reference sequence). This CDR3 is built from 16 residues. CDR3 coding DNA: TGTGCCAACAGCGAAGACAGGGGGCGAGGACAAGAGACCCAGTACTTC. This translates into CANSEDRGRGQETQYF. The full variable domain, rest sourced from reference TRBV7-9 and TRBJ2-5, is DTGVSQNPRHKITKRGQNVTFRCDPISEHNRLYWYRQTLGQGPEFLTYFQNEAQLEKSRLLSDRFSAERPKGSFSTLEIQRTEQGDSAMYLCANSEDRGRGQETQYFGPGTRLLVL.

The table lists this clonotype with many counts. J is TRBJ1-4 and V is TRBV12-3 or TRBV12-4, with D perhaps matching TRBD1 (5 bases). The CDR3 totals 14 residues. V lost 3 bases and J lost 7, with 12 bases in between. DNA of the CDR3: TGTGCCAGCAGTTTCTCGAACGGGGGTGAAAAACTGTTTTTT. Amino acids: CASSFSNGGEKLFF.

There are a few counts of this clonotype. This chain uses TRBV28 with TRBJ2-5, with a weak D call TRBD1 (7 bases). V was clipped by 5 bases and J by 5 bases, with 15 bases between them. The length of the CDR3 is 14 residues. Germline CDR1 reads MDHEN; CDR2 reads SYDVKM. DNA for the CDR3: TGTGCCAGCAGTGGAGGAGGGGGCGAGGAGACCCAGTACTTC. Translation gives CASSGGGGEETQYF.

The V gene is TRBV20-1, the J gene TRBJ2-2; 11 nucleotides match TRBD2. CDR3 length equals 19 residues. Germline V lookup: CDR1 DFQATT, CDR2 SNEGSKA (reference sequence). V dropped 0 bases and J dropped 2; count of bases not matched to a gene: 11. In DNA, the CDR3 is TGCAGTGCTAGAGATAGACTCTTACTAGCGGGGGTTAACACCGGGGAGCTGTTTTTT. This gives the protein CSARDRLLLAGVNTGELFF.

On this clonotype: Since no conserved phenylalanine or tryptophan closes the CDR3, a read error is the likely cause. The chain combines TRBV19 with TRBJ1-1; D is unresolved. CDR1 is LNHDA and CDR2 is SQIVND in the germline V gene (reference sequence). The CDR3 contains 11 residues. The V and J ends lost 10 bases and 6 bases respectively, with 12 bases between them. CDR3 amino acids: CATYVGAEAFS. CDR3 nucleotides: TGTGCCACCTACGTTGGAGCTGAAGCTTTCTCT.

The chain links TRBV27 to TRBJ1-2; D is undetermined. The germline gives CDR1 MNHEY, CDR2 SMNVEV (reference sequence). Trimming cost V 7 bases and J 6 bases, with 15 bases left between them. The CDR3 is made up of 13 amino acids. The CDR3 sequence: CASTSPTVDGYTF. CDR3 DNA: TGTGCCAGCACCTCCCCGACGGTCGATGGCTACACCTTC.

The chain couples TRBV27 to TRBJ1-2; 7 positions agree with TRBD1. Germline values: CDR1 MNHEY, CDR2 SMNVEV (reference sequence). Germline trimming cut 5 bases from V and 1 base from J; bases unmatched to any gene: 7. The CDR3 is made up of 15 amino acids. The CDR3: CASSTRQGYNYGYTF. CDR3 nucleotides: TGTGCCAGCAGTACTCGACAGGGTTATAACTATGGCTACACCTTC.

Comments on this clonotype: The CDR3 carries no conserved terminal phenylalanine or tryptophan, so it likely arises from a read error. The chain employs TRBV7-4 and TRBJ2-1; the D gene is possibly TRBD1 (5 bases). Germline V CDR1 and CDR2: SGHVT, SQSDAQ. This CDR3 is 16 amino acids long. V was clipped by 5 bases and J by 4 bases, with 18 bases between them. The CDR3 loop is CASSQPVQGWYNEQFS. Written as DNA, the CDR3 is TGTGCCAGCAGCCAGCCGGTGCAGGGTTGGTACAATGAGCAGTTCTCC.

Only a few counts were recorded for this clonotype. The genes are TRBV7-9 and TRBJ1-3; 11 bases match TRBD1. The germline V gene encodes CDR1 SEHNR and CDR2 FQNEAQ (reference sequence). V lost 6 bases and J lost 8; bases outside the gene matches: 9. The CDR3 covers 15 residues. The CDR3 DNA follows: TGTGCCAGCAGTCCCACCCCGGGACAGGGGGACACCATATATTTT. Its translation: CASSPTPGQGDTIYF. The full variable domain, rest sourced from reference TRBV7-9 and TRBJ1-3, is DTGVSQNPRHKITKRGQNVTFRCDPISEHNRLYWYRQTLGQGPEFLTYFQNEAQLEKSRLLSDRFSAERPKGSFSTLEIQRTEQGDSAMYLCASSPTPGQGDTIYFGEGSWLTVV.

This clonotype has more than one count but fewer than ten. The chain carries TRBV5-5 and TRBJ2-2, with 15 bases aligning to TRBD2. J gave up 4 bases and V 0 bases, and 1 base lay outside the gene matches. The CDR3 runs 17 residues. Germline loops: CDR1 SGHKS, CDR2 YYEKEE (reference sequence). The CDR3 DNA reads TGTGCCAGCAGCTTGGAGGGACTAGCGGGGGGCACCGGGGAGCTGTTTTTT. It yields the protein CASSLEGLAGGTGELFF.

This clonotype was detected only once. The gene calls are TRBV28 and TRBJ2-3, with D hard to call. This CDR3 spans 15 amino acids. Germline V gene sequence: CDR1 MDHEN, CDR2 SYDVKM. Trimming left V 4 bases short and J 1 base short, with 12 bases between. The CDR3: CASSSRARGTDTQYF. The DNA for the CDR3 is TGTGCCAGCAGTTCCCGGGCTAGAGGCACAGATACGCAGTATTTT.